The clone carrying this TCR beta chain was seen a handful of times. This sample is part of a study of cytomegalovirus exposure and HLA in healthy donors. With 0 bases removed from V and 2 bases from J, the gap between germline ends came to 8 bases. The germline gives CDR1 PRHDT, CDR2 FYEKMQ (reference sequence). This CDR3 spans 14 amino acids. The PCR employed 60 Vbeta primers together with 13 Jbeta primers. Assay used: immunoSEQ multiplex PCR; TCRdb lists only in-frame clones, some missing. The data contain roughly 250,000 clones, roughly two thirds of them seen just once; the ten biggest clones take up 2% to 2.5%.

The sample comprised PBMCs. The chain combines TRBV13 with TRBJ2-7, with TRBD2 as a possible D gene (5 bases). This TCR derives from a female donor in good health and CMV-seronegative. The CDR3 nucleotides read TGTGCCAGCAGCTTAGGTGGGAGACCCTACGAGCAGTACTTC. It yields the protein CASSLGGRPYEQYF.